This TCR beta chain originates from a study of T cell responses to AZD1222 COVID-19 vaccine. To note about this clone: Antigen: not known.

General study results and limits: In the spike-specific TCR repertoire, nearly half reportedly target unmutated variant regions. Mostly white British, mostly female donors; authors suggested clonal diversity may be underestimated.

Losses at the gene ends were 6 bases for V and 4 bases for J; bases not matched to a gene: 6. This CDR3 has 13 residues. The data were produced by immunoSEQ multiplex PCR, yet TCRdb's version contains in-frame clones alone and is incomplete. Here the sample spans 60,000 to 85,000 clones, roughly 84% being singletons. This chain links TRBV12-3 or TRBV12-4 with TRBJ2-7; TRBD1 matches at 7 bases. The TCR comes from an adult who received the AZD1222 COVID-19 vaccine. Sequenced here: peripheral blood, sampled 28 days after the second AZD1222 dose. The CDR3 loop is CASSYRGAYEQYF. In nucleotides, the CDR3 is TGTGCCAGCAGCTACAGGGGCGCGTACGAGCAGTACTTC.